This T cell receptor beta chain appears in the sequencing data of a study of shared clonotypes between healthy human individuals. Per the germline V gene, CDR1 is MNHEY and CDR2 is SMNVEV (reference sequence). The V and J ends lost 3 bases and 7 bases respectively, with 31 bases between them. This CDR3 comprises 19 residues. On this clone itself: Its antigen is unknown.

Study conclusions and caveats: Although depth was large, rarefaction showed that sequencing of the sorted subsets was incomplete. Compared with clonotypes that all four donors shared, non-shared clonotypes had lower generation probabilities. Estimated richness was generally greater in naive than memory subsets.

Clones were read by immunoSEQ multiplex PCR, and TCRdb kept only the in-frame ones, dropping some. Of some 1.4 million clones in the sample, approximately 96% were seen once. Sequencing was performed on naive CD4+ T cells sorted from blood. The subset is: CD45RA+ positively selected. This chain links TRBV27 with TRBJ2-7; D may be TRBD1 or TRBD2 (5 bases each). The clonotype originates from a man aged 25 to 45 in good health. CDR3 residues: CASSFGVWQGVGLIVEQYF. The DNA for the CDR3 is TGTGCCAGCAGTTTCGGGGTCTGGCAGGGAGTGGGATTAATTGTAGAGCAGTACTTC.